What follows are 27 T cell receptor beta chains derived from one specimen sequenced in a study of T cell repertoires in cytomegalovirus infection (dated by TCRdb to about 2019). The meaning of the sample's treatment or condition label: in vitro stimulation with specific CMV peptide epitopes to enrich CMV-specific T cells. Which antigens these TCRs recognize remains unknown. The reads were generated on an Illumina HiSeq 1500. TCRdb reprocessed the public reads (quality trimming at Q25 with fastp, clone calling with MiXCR) and kept in-frame beta chains. Duplicate CDR3 protein sequences are folded into a single record with the most common DNA and genes. This sample gives about 920,000 distinct CDR3 sequences in total; around 30% of them show up just once. 11% to 15% of the sample comes from the top ten. Sequences were derived from cultured CD8+ T cells from PBMCs, sampled from culture after CMV antigen stimulation. The receptors here all came from a human donor in good health (CMV status not recorded). Some clones in this sample may be carry-over from other donors' samples.

In this sample, this clonotype turned up a few times. The V call is TRBV5-5, the J call TRBJ1-1, with D possibly matching TRBD1 (5 bases). Germline assignment: CDR1 SGHKS and CDR2 YYEKEE (reference sequence). The CDR3 covers 13 residues. V was trimmed by 0 bases and J by 10 bases, leaving 13 bases between them. The CDR3 region is CASSLAAPGGAFF. The CDR3, as DNA: TGTGCCAGCAGCTTGGCGGCCCCCGGGGGAGCTTTCTTT. The entire variable domain, with the rest obtained from reference TRBV5-5 and TRBJ1-1, is as follows: DAGVTQSPTHLIKTRGQQVTLRCSPISGHKSVSWYQQVLGQGPQFIFQYYEKEERGRGNFPDRFSARQFPNYSSELNVNALLLGDSALYLCASSLAAPGGAFFGQGTRLTVV.

This sequence joins TRBV7-6 and TRBJ1-5; possible D gene TRBD1, 6 bases. CDR3 length equals 14 residues. In germline, CDR1 is SGHVS, CDR2 FNYEAQ. V gave up 8 bases and J gave up 5 bases, with 16 bases separating them. The CDR3: CASSHREMDQPQHF. The CDR3 DNA is TGTGCCAGCTCGCACAGGGAAATGGATCAGCCCCAGCATTTT.

This chain joins TRBV4-1 and TRBJ1-2; TRBD1 might be the D (6 bases). V was shortened by 6 bases and J by 13 bases, with 18 bases between the two germline ends. Germline V CDR1 and CDR2: MGHRA, YSYEKL. The CDR3 length is 12 residues. The CDR3 region is CASRAAPDRITF. The CDR3, as DNA: TGCGCCAGCAGGGCCGCCCCAGACAGGATCACCTTC.

This chain joins TRBV27 and TRBJ2-1, with D perhaps TRBD2 (7 bases). The germline V gene encodes CDR1 MNHEY and CDR2 SMNVEV (reference sequence). V gave up 5 bases and J gave up 6 bases, with 17 bases separating them. The CDR3 totals 15 residues. The CDR3 loop reads CASSPLGGRPNEQFF. As DNA, the CDR3 is TGTGCCAGCAGTCCCCTGGGGGGGCGCCCCAATGAGCAGTTCTTC.

About this clonotype itself: The junction differs from germline at one of its ends, possibly a read error. This sequence joins TRBV15 and TRBJ2-3; tentative D call: TRBD1 (5 bases). Per germline, CDR1 LNHNV and CDR2 YYDKDF (reference sequence). The CDR3 has 17 amino acids. The CDR3 coding sequence is TGTGTCACCAGCAGAGAAGAGGTCAGGGTTCCCACAGATACGCAGTATTTT. Translated: CVTSREEVRVPTDTQYF.

In this sample, this clonotype turned up many times. V and J are TRBV7-9 and TRBJ1-2; weak D call: TRBD1 (5 bases). This CDR3 has 14 amino acids. CDR1 SEHNR and CDR2 FQNEAQ come from the germline V gene (reference sequence). V was trimmed by 5 bases and J by 7 bases, leaving 17 bases between them. DNA for the CDR3: TGTGCCAGCAGCCCCACTTTCAGGGAATCTGGCTACACCTTC. This translates into CASSPTFRESGYTF.

This clonotype was observed a handful of times. The chain links TRBV6-2 or TRBV6-3 to TRBJ2-3; D not certain. Germline values: CDR1 MNHEY, CDR2 SVGEGT. Trimming pared 7 bases from V and 3 bases from J, leaving 8 bases between. This CDR3 region has 12 residues. CDR3 bases: TGTGCCAGCACCCACCGAACAGATACGCAGTATTTT. Translated, it gives CASTHRTDTQYF.

The chain employs TRBV27 and TRBJ1-2; D is undetermined. Trimming stripped 4 bases from V and 2 bases from J, with 14 bases between. The CDR3 is 15 amino acids. Germline V gene sequence: CDR1 MNHEY, CDR2 SMNVEV (reference sequence). CDR3 DNA sequence: TGTGCCAGCAGTTCTAGGAAAGCTGTAAACTATGGCTACACCTTC. It yields the protein CASSSRKAVNYGYTF.

The chain carries TRBV19 and TRBJ1-4; 7 bases are shared with TRBD1. The CDR3 sequence is 16 residues long. Trimming at V came to 8 bases and at J to 4 bases, leaving 13 bases not matched to a gene. Germline CDR1 and CDR2: LNHDA and SQIVND (reference sequence). DNA of the CDR3: TGTGCCAGTCAAGAGGAGGGGACAGCGATTAATGAAAAACTGTTTTTT. It specifies CASQEEGTAINEKLFF.

Only a few counts were recorded for this clonotype. The chain recombines TRBV6-6 with TRBJ1-2; 9 bases agree with TRBD1. The CDR3 runs to 15 residues. The V gene end was trimmed by 4 bases and the J gene end by 3 bases; junction bases not matched to a gene: 6. Germline CDR1 and CDR2: MNHNY and SVGAGI (reference sequence). CDR3 in amino acids: CASSFRDREDYGYTF. For the CDR3, the DNA is TGTGCCAGCAGTTTCCGGGACAGGGAGGACTATGGCTACACCTTC.

This clonotype was seen a few times. The chain employs TRBV7-2 and TRBJ1-6; D remains ambiguous. This CDR3 has 15 amino acids. V was pared by 5 bases and J by 6 bases, with 14 bases between. Germline CDR1 SGHTA, CDR2 FQGNSA. DNA of the CDR3: TGTGCCAGCAGCCATTGGGCCAGGCCTAATTCACCCCTCCACTTT. Its protein product is CASSHWARPNSPLHF.

V is TRBV6-6 and J is TRBJ1-1; D unclear. The V end lost 2 bases, the J end lost 4 bases, and 11 bases lay between the germline ends. Germline CDR1 MNHNY, CDR2 SVGAGI (reference sequence). The CDR3 is 14 residues long. CDR3 in amino acids: CASSYPGLFTEAFF. In DNA, the CDR3 is TGTGCCAGCAGTTACCCCGGTTTGTTCACTGAAGCTTTCTTT.

This sequence joins TRBV3-1 and TRBJ2-3; tentatively, D is TRBD2 (7 bases). The CDR3 contains 16 residues. The V gene lost 1 base and the J gene lost 6 bases, with 17 bases spanning the gap. Germline CDR1 LGHDT, CDR2 YNNKEL (reference sequence). The CDR3 sequence is CASSQVLAGADDTQYF. In nucleotides, the CDR3 is TGTGCCAGCAGCCAAGTACTTGCGGGGGCGGATGATACGCAGTATTTT.

This clonotype was observed a handful of times. V is TRBV20-1 and J is TRBJ2-7; 9 bases match TRBD2. CDR1 DFQATT and CDR2 SNEGSKA come from the germline V gene (reference sequence). The length of the CDR3 is 18 residues. J gave up 6 bases and V 0 bases, and 18 bases lay outside the gene matches. The DNA for the CDR3 is TGCAGTGCTAGAGATCTCAGGCGGGAGGGACTAGGAATTATCGAGCAGTACGTC. It codes for CSARDLRREGLGIIEQYV.

This clonotype was counted ten times or more. The gene calls are TRBV12-3 or TRBV12-4 and TRBJ2-1; 12 positions match TRBD1. V shed 3 bases, J shed 2 bases, and the junction held 2 bases outside the gene matches. CDR3 size: 16 residues. The CDR3 coding sequence is TGTGCCAGCAGTTTCAGGGACAGGGGGCCCTACAATGAGCAGTTCTTC. Its protein is CASSFRDRGPYNEQFF.

This clonotype was seen a few times. This chain uses TRBV13 with TRBJ2-7; D is possibly TRBD1 or TRBD2 (5 bases each). Germline V gene lookup returns CDR1 PRHDT and CDR2 FYEKMQ (reference sequence). The V end lost 7 bases, the J end lost 5 bases, and 18 bases lay between the germline ends. The CDR3 totals 14 residues. The CDR3 region is CASTPARGVHEQYF. CDR3 coding DNA: TGTGCCAGCACCCCTGCCCGGGGCGTCCACGAGCAGTACTTC.

This clonotype was detected a few times. V and J are TRBV20-1 and TRBJ2-7, with no clear D. CDR1 is DFQATT, CDR2 SNEGSKA, per germline (reference sequence). The CDR3 is 15 amino acids. The ends were cut back, 3 bases at V and 4 bases at J, with 19 bases in the middle. CDR3 loop: CSASGSFQPPYEQYF. The CDR3 nucleotides are TGCAGTGCTAGCGGATCGTTCCAGCCTCCTTACGAGCAGTACTTC.

This clonotype was seen more than once but under ten times. The rearrangement uses TRBV11-2 and TRBJ2-7; 7 nucleotides match TRBD1. The CDR3 is 17 residues long. V trimming: 5 bases; J trimming: 3 bases; junction bases outside the gene matches: 16. Germline loops: CDR1 SGHAT, CDR2 FQNNGV. Here the CDR3 reads CASSVRPGQLHDYEQYF. For the CDR3, the DNA is TGTGCCAGCAGCGTAAGACCGGGACAGCTGCACGACTACGAGCAGTACTTC.

This clonotype was observed a few times. The rearrangement joins TRBV2 to TRBJ1-5, with 7 bases that match TRBD1. The J segment lost 5 bases and the V segment lost 5 bases, leaving 3 bases of the junction unmatched. The CDR3 length is 13 residues. The germline CDR1 and CDR2 sequences are SNHLY and FYNNEI. The CDR3 sequence is CASSWQGDQPQHF. In DNA form, the CDR3 reads TGTGCCAGCAGTTGGCAGGGGGATCAGCCCCAGCATTTT.

V gene TRBV7-9 combines with J gene TRBJ2-1; the D gene is possibly TRBD1 (5 bases). This CDR3 is 13 amino acids long. CDR1 and CDR2 (germline): SEHNR, FQNEAQ (reference sequence). V gave up 5 bases and J gave up 10 bases, with 15 bases separating them. In DNA, the CDR3 is TGTGCCAGCAGCCCCCCCGACAGATACGAGCAGTTCTTC. Amino acid sequence: CASSPPDRYEQFF.

The chain couples TRBV4-1 to TRBJ1-1, with TRBD1 identical over 8 bases. The CDR3 contains 15 residues. In germline, CDR1 is MGHRA, CDR2 YSYEKL. V lost 3 bases and J lost 5; bases outside the gene matches: 8. CDR3 nucleotides: TGCGCCAGCAGCCAGCGACAGGGGAGGGAAACTGAAGCTTTCTTT. It translates to CASSQRQGRETEAFF.

The table lists this clonotype with a few counts. The V and J genes are TRBV2 and TRBJ2-3; TRBD2 agrees at 9 bases. CDR3 size: 15 residues. Germline trimming cut 7 bases from V and 4 bases from J; bases unmatched to any gene: 9. Germline assignment: CDR1 SNHLY and CDR2 FYNNEI. The CDR3 loop reads CASTPSGEGADTQYF. CDR3 DNA: TGTGCCAGCACCCCTAGCGGGGAGGGGGCAGATACGCAGTATTTT. Together with reference TRBV2 and TRBJ2-3, the CDR3 gives the full variable domain: EPEVTQTPSHQVTQMGQEVILRCVPISNHLYFYWYRQILGQKVEFLVSFYNNEISEKSEIFDDQFSVERPDGSNFTLKIRSTKLEDSAMYFCASTPSGEGADTQYFGPGTRLTVL.

This clonotype was recorded a few times. The CDR3 DNA is TGTGCCAGCAGTTTTCAGGGTCAGGGAGGATATGGCTACACCTTC. It codes for CASSFQGQGGYGYTF. The gene calls are TRBV12-3 or TRBV12-4 and TRBJ1-2; perhaps TRBD1 as D (5 bases). V lost 3 bases, J lost 5 bases, and 16 bases lay in between. The CDR3 sequence is 15 residues long.

This clonotype was observed a few times. The chain joins TRBV7-6 to TRBJ2-1; TRBD2 is a possible D gene (5 bases). The V and J ends lost 5 bases and 7 bases respectively, with 18 bases between them. CDR3 size: 15 residues. Germline CDR1 SGHVS, CDR2 FNYEAQ. CDR3 loop: CASSPLGIRENEQFF. In DNA form, the CDR3 reads TGTGCCAGCAGCCCGCTTGGGATTCGGGAAAATGAGCAGTTCTTC.

This clonotype has a handful of counts. V gene TRBV6-5 combines with J gene TRBJ2-5; D possibly corresponds to TRBD2 (7 bases). Trimming stripped 2 bases from V and 5 bases from J, with 15 bases between. The CDR3 length is 15 residues. In germline, CDR1 is MNHEY, CDR2 SVGAGI. The CDR3 loop reads CASSYTAGAGETQYF. CDR3 coding DNA: TGTGCCAGCAGTTACACTGCGGGGGCCGGGGAGACCCAGTACTTC.

This rearrangement joins TRBV20-1 to TRBJ2-7, with TRBD1 matching over 11 bases. This CDR3 has 14 amino acids. The V segment lost 5 bases and the J segment 6 bases; nucleotides outside the gene matches: 9. Germline values: CDR1 DFQATT, CDR2 SNEGSKA (reference sequence). The CDR3: CSALSGQGAGEQYF. CDR3 nucleotides: TGCAGTGCTCTTTCAGGACAGGGGGCGGGCGAGCAGTACTTC.

This clonotype appeared a few times. This rearrangement joins TRBV19 to TRBJ2-1; perhaps D is TRBD1 or TRBD2 (5 bases each). Germline values: CDR1 LNHDA, CDR2 SQIVND (reference sequence). The ends were cut back, 3 bases at V and 6 bases at J, with 15 bases in the middle. This CDR3 region has 15 residues. DNA for the CDR3: TGTGCCAGTAGTATTTTCGGGGCCGTTCTCAATGAGCAGTTCTTC. Protein: CASSIFGAVLNEQFF.